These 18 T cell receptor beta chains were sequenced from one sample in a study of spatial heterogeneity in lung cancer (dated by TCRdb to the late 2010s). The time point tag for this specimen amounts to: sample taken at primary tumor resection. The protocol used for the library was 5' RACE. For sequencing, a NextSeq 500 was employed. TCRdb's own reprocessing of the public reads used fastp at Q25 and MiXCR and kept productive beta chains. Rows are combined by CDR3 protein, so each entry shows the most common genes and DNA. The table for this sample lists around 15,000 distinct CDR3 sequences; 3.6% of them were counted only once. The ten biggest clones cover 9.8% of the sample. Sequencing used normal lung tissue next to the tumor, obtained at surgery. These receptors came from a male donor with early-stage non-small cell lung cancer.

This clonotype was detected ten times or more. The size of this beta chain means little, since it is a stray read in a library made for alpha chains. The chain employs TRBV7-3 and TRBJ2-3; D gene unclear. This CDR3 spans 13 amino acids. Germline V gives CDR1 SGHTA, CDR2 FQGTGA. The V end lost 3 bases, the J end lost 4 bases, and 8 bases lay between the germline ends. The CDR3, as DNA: TGTGCCAGCAGCTTCTCCACTGCAGATACGCAGTATTTT. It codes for CASSFSTADTQYF.

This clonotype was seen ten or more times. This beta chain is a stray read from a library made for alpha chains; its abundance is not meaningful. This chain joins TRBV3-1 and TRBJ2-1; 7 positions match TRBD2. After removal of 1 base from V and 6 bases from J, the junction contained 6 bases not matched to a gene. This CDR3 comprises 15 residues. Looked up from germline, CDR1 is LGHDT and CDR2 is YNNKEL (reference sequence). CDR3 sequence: CASSQALQRGNEQFF. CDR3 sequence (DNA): TGTGCCAGCAGCCAAGCCCTGCAGCGGGGCAATGAGCAGTTCTTC.

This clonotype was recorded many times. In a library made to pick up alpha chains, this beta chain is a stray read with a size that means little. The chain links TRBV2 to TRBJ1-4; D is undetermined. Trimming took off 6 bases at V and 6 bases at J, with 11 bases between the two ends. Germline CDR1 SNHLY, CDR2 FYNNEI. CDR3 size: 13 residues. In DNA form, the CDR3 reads TGTGCCAGCAGAACCGGGCCCGATGAAAAACTGTTTTTT. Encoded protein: CASRTGPDEKLFF. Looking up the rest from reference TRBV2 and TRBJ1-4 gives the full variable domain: EPEVTQTPSHQVTQMGQEVILRCVPISNHLYFYWYRQILGQKVEFLVSFYNNEISEKSEIFDDQFSVERPDGSNFTLKIRSTKLEDSAMYFCASRTGPDEKLFFGSGTQLSVL.

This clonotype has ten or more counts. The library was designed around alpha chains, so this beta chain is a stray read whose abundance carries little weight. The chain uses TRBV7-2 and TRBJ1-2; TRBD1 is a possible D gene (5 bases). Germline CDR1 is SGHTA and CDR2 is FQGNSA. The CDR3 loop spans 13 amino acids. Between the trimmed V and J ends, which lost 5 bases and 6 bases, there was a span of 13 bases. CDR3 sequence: CASSPYRSDGYTF. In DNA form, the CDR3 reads TGTGCCAGCAGCCCGTACAGGAGTGATGGCTACACCTTC.

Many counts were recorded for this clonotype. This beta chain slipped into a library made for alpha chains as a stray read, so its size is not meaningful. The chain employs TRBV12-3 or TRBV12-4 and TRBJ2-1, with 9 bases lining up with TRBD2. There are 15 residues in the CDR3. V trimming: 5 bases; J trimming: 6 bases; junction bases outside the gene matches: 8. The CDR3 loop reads CASSPGSGGINEQFF. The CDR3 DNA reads TGTGCCAGCAGTCCCGGTAGCGGGGGTATCAATGAGCAGTTCTTC.

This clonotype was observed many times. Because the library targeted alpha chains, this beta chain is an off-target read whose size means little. CDR3 in amino acids: CASSLFGVVDAGELFF. The CDR3 DNA sequence: TGTGCCAGCAGCTTATTTGGGGTTGTTGACGCCGGGGAGCTGTTTTTT. J is TRBJ2-2 and V is TRBV11-3, with D uncertain. CDR3 length: 16 residues. V was cut by 2 bases and J by 6 bases, with 16 bases left in between. Germline CDR1 reads SGHNT; CDR2 reads YENEEA.

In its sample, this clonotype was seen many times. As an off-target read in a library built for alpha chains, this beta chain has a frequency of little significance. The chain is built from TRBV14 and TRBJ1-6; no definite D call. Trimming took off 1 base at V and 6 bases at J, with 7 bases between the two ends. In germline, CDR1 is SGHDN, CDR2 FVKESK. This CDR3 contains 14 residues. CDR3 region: CASSQVAVNSPLHF. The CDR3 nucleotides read TGTGCCAGCAGCCAAGTTGCGGTTAATTCACCCCTCCACTTT.

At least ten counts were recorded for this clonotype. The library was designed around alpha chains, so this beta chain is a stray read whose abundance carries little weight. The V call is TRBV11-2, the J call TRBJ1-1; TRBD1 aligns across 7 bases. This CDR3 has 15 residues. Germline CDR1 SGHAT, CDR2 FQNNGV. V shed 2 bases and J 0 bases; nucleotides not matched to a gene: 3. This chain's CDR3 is CASSLTTGMNTEAFF. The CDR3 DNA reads TGTGCCAGCAGCTTAACGACAGGGATGAACACTGAAGCTTTCTTT.

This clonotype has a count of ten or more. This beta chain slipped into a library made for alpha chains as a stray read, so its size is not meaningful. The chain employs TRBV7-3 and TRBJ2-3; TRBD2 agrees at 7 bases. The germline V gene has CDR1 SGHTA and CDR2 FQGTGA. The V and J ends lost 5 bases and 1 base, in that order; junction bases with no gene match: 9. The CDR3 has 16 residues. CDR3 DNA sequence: TGTGCCAGCAGCCTGGGGGGAACTAGCGGCACAGATACGCAGTATTTT. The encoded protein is CASSLGGTSGTDTQYF.

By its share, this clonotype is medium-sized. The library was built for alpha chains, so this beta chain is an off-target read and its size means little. The CDR3 bases are TGTGCCAGCAGCCAAACTCCTCTAGCGGGAGGGGATAATGAGCAGTTCTTC. It codes for CASSQTPLAGGDNEQFF. The chain couples TRBV7-2 to TRBJ2-1, with TRBD2 matching over 12 bases. This CDR3 region has 17 residues. J gave up 7 bases and V 5 bases, and 12 bases lay outside the gene matches. Looked up from germline, CDR1 is SGHTA and CDR2 is FQGNSA. Together with reference TRBV7-2 and TRBJ2-1, the CDR3 gives the full variable domain: GAGVSQSPSNKVTEKGKDVELRCDPISGHTALYWYRQSLGQGLEFLIYFQGNSAPDKSGLPSDRFSAERTGGSVSTLTIQRTQQEDSAVYLCASSQTPLAGGDNEQFFGPGTRLTVL.

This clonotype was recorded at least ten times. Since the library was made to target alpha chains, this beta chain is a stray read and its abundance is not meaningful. The CDR3 spells CSAHTVLFSGRGDEQFF. The CDR3 nucleotides read TGCAGTGCTCACACCGTCCTCTTTAGCGGGAGGGGGGATGAGCAGTTCTTC. The V and J genes are TRBV20-1 and TRBJ2-1; 11 bases map to TRBD2. Looked up from germline, CDR1 is DFQATT and CDR2 is SNEGSKA (reference sequence). The CDR3 is 17 amino acids. Germline trimming cut 5 bases from V and 8 bases from J; bases unmatched to any gene: 17.

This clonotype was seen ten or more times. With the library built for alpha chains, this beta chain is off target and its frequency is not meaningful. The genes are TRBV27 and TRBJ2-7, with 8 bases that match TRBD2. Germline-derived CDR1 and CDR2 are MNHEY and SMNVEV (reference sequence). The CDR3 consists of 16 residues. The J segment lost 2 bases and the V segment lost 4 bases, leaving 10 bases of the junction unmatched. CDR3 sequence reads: CASSWLAGTAPYEQYF. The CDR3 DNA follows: TGTGCCAGCAGTTGGCTAGCGGGTACCGCCCCCTACGAGCAGTACTTC.

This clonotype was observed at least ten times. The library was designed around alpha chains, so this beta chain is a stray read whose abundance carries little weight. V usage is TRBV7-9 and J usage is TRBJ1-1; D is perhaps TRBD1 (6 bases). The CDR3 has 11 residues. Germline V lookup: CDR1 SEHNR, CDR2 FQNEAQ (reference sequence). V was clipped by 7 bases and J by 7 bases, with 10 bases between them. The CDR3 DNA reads TGTGCCAGCAAACAGGGCCTTGAAGCTTTCTTT. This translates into CASKQGLEAFF.

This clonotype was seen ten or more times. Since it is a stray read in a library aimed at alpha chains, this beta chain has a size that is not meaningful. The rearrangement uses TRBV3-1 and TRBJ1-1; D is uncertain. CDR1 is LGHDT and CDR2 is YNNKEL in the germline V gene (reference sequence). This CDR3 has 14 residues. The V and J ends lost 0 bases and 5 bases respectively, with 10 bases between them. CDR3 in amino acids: CASSQDQLRTEAFF. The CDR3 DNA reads TGTGCCAGCAGCCAAGATCAGCTGAGGACTGAAGCTTTCTTT.

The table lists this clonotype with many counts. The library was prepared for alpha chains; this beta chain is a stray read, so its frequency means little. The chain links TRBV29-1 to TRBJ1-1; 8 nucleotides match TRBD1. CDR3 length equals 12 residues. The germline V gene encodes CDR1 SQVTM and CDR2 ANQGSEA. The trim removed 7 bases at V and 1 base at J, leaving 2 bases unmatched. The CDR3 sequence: CSAGGRNTEAFF. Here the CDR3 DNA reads TGCAGCGCAGGGGGCCGGAACACTGAAGCTTTCTTT. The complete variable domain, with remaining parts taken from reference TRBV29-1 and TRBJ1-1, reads SAVISQKPSRDICQRGTSLTIQCQVDSQVTMMFWYRQQPGQSLTLIATANQGSEATYESGFVIDKFPISRPNLTFSTLTVSNMSPEDSSIYLCSAGGRNTEAFFGQGTRLTVV.

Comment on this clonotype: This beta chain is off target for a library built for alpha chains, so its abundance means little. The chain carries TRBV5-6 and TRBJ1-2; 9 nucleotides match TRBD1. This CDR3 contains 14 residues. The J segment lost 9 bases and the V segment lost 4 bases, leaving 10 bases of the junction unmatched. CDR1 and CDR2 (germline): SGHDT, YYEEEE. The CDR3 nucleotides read TGTGCCAGCAGCCCAGACAGGGGGTATTCGAGCTACACCTTC. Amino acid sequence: CASSPDRGYSSYTF. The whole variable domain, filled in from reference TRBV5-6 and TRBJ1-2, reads DAGVTQSPTHLIKTRGQQVTLRCSPKSGHDTVSWYQQALGQGPQFIFQYYEEEERQRGNFPDRFSGHQFPNYSSELNVNALLLGDSALYLCASSPDRGYSSYTFGSGTRLTVV.

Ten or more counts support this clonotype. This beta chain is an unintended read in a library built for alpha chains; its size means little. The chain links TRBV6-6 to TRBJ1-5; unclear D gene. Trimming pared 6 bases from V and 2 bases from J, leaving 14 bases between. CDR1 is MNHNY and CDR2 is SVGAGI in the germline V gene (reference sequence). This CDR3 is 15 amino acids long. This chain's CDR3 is CASSPDNLGNQPQHF. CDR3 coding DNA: TGTGCCAGCAGCCCTGACAATTTGGGCAATCAGCCCCAGCATTTT.

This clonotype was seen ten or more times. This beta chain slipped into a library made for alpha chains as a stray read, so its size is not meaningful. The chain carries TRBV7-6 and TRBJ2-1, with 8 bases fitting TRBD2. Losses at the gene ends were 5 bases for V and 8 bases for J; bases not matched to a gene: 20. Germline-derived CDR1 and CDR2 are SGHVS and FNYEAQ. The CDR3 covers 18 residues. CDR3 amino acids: CASSLWGVSGIGDYEQFF. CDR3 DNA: TGTGCCAGCAGCCTCTGGGGTGTTAGCGGGATTGGCGATTATGAGCAGTTCTTC.